The clone carrying this TCR beta chain was picked up many times. The antigen remains unidentified. The data stem from a study of early T cells in non-severe SARS-CoV-2 infection. The wider study: Chains were not paired, and sequencing was done on bulk RNA from unsorted whole blood. Study observations and caveats: Matching against VDJdb likely underestimated virus-specific expansions, favoring anti-spike CD8.

The CDR3 has 13 residues. V lost 3 bases and J lost 2, with 7 bases in between. CDR1 and CDR2 (germline): DFQATT, SNEGSKA (reference sequence). Unique molecular identifiers were added to individual cDNA molecules. TCRdb called the 5' RACE reads again in MiXCR, with one record for every CDR3 protein. The table has about 48,000 distinct CDR3 sequences, about 7.8% seen once. The rearrangement links TRBV20-1 to TRBJ2-2, with unresolved D. This sequence originates from an adult who was a healthcare worker with PCR-confirmed SARS-CoV-2 infection or an uninfected control (not recorded which). Sequencing was done on a sample of whole blood. The CDR3 bases are TGCAGTGCTAGTCAGCCAAACACCGGGGAGCTGTTTTTT. Translating gives CSASQPNTGELFF.